Each of the 15 T cell receptor beta chains below was sequenced from the same sample in a study of cytomegalovirus exposure and HLA in healthy donors (dated by TCRdb to 2015 to 2018). The library was built by means of the immunoSEQ multiplex PCR assay. The multiplex PCR relied on a mix of 60 forward primers for TCR Vbeta segments and 13 reverse primers for TCR Jbeta segments. Held by TCRdb, this immuneACCESS table contains in-frame sequences only and omits some clones. Under half of the omission traces to an unresolved V gene where checked; the cause of the rest is unknown. The sample table contains roughly 200,000 clones; only one count was recorded for around 87% of them. The ten largest account for around 0.99% of the sample. The source material was PBMCs. All receptors derive from a boy under 10 years old in good health and CMV-seronegative.

This chain connects TRBV29-1 to TRBJ2-7; 12 nucleotides match TRBD2. The CDR3 covers 15 residues. Losses at the gene ends were 4 bases for V and 2 bases for J; bases not matched to a gene: 6. In germline, CDR1 is SQVTM, CDR2 ANQGSEA. This CDR3 reads CSVARLAGETYEQYF. The CDR3 DNA is TGCAGCGTTGCCCGACTAGCGGGGGAAACCTACGAGCAGTACTTC.

The rearrangement uses TRBV19 and TRBJ1-2; no clear D. Germline-derived CDR1 and CDR2 are LNHDA and SQIVND (reference sequence). The CDR3 contains 13 residues. Trimming removed 0 bases at V and 2 bases at J, with 4 bases between. CDR3 DNA: TGTGCCAGTAGTATAGAGGGCAACTATGGCTACACCTTC. Residues: CASSIEGNYGYTF.

This chain connects TRBV6-6 to TRBJ2-7; D perhaps matches TRBD1 (6 bases). V dropped 7 bases and J dropped 6 bases, with 19 bases sitting between them. CDR1 and CDR2 (germline): MNHNY, SVGAGI (reference sequence). The length of the CDR3 is 14 residues. This chain's CDR3 is CASKPVDSLLEQYF. CDR3 coding DNA: TGTGCCAGCAAGCCGGTGGACAGTCTCCTCGAGCAGTACTTC.

The rearrangement uses TRBV9 and TRBJ1-1, with D perhaps matching TRBD1 (6 bases). Germline V gene data show CDR1 as SGDLS and CDR2 as YYNGEE. V dropped 3 bases and J dropped 3 bases, with 12 bases sitting between them. The CDR3 runs to 14 residues. The CDR3 bases are TGTGCCAGCAGCGCCACAGGGATGGACACTGAAGCTTTCTTT. Protein: CASSATGMDTEAFF.

The rearrangement joins TRBV6-5 to TRBJ2-7, with D perhaps TRBD1 (5 bases). The CDR3 is made up of 15 amino acids. With 0 bases removed from V and 6 bases from J, the gap between germline ends came to 15 bases. Germline values: CDR1 MNHEY, CDR2 SVGAGI. The CDR3 region has the DNA TGTGCCAGCAGTTACTCATTTCGAAGTAGGGGCGAGCAGTACTTC. Translating gives CASSYSFRSRGEQYF.

The V call is TRBV28, the J call TRBJ1-4, with 9 positions matching TRBD1. V lost 4 bases and J lost 7; bases outside the gene matches: 13. The germline CDR1 and CDR2 sequences are MDHEN and SYDVKM. This CDR3 region has 17 residues. DNA for the CDR3: TGTGCCAGCAGTTACATAACAGGGGGCGCAGATAGTGAAAAACTGTTTTTT. Its protein product is CASSYITGGADSEKLFF.

This chain links TRBV25-1 with TRBJ2-2; 10 nucleotides line up with TRBD1. The V and J ends lost 6 bases and 3 bases, in that order; junction bases with no gene match: 7. This CDR3 contains 16 residues. CDR1 MGHDK and CDR2 SYGVNS come from the germline V gene. CDR3 DNA: TGTGCCAGCAGCTGGGAGACAGGGGGCGACACCGGGGAGCTGTTTTTT. Amino acid sequence: CASSWETGGDTGELFF.

This clone was recorded once. The V and J genes are TRBV27 and TRBJ2-7, with a possible D match to TRBD2 (5 bases). The CDR3 contains 13 residues. Germline V CDR1 and CDR2: MNHEY, SMNVEV (reference sequence). Trimming took 0 bases from V and 4 from J, leaving 7 bases between them. Here the CDR3 DNA reads TGTGCCAGCAGTTTATCTGGCGGGTACGAGCAGTACTTC. It yields the protein CASSLSGGYEQYF.

The chain is built from TRBV5-1 and TRBJ2-5; 7 bases map to TRBD2. Germline V gives CDR1 SGHRS, CDR2 YFSETQ. CDR3 length: 13 amino acids. The J segment lost 5 bases and the V segment lost 2 bases, leaving 3 bases of the junction unmatched. CDR3 bases: TGCGCCAGCAGCTTCCCCGGGGGGGAGACCCAGTACTTC. It translates to CASSFPGGETQYF. Full variable domain (rest looked up from reference TRBV5-1 and TRBJ2-5): KAGVTQTPRYLIKTRGQQVTLSCSPISGHRSVSWYQQTPGQGLQFLFEYFSETQRNKGNFPGRFSGRQFSNSRSEMNVSTLELGDSALYLCASSFPGGETQYFGPGTRLLVL.

The genes are TRBV10-1 and TRBJ2-3, with a weak D call TRBD2 (6 bases). The CDR3 runs 18 residues. The germline V gene has CDR1 WNHNN and CDR2 SYGVQD (reference sequence). Deletions cut 0 bases from V and 0 bases from J, with 16 bases between. In nucleotides, the CDR3 is TGCGCCAGCAGTGAGTCGGGGGGACGGGGGAGTAGCACAGATACGCAGTATTTT. Protein: CASSESGGRGSSTDTQYF.

In its sample, this clone was seen once. CDR3: CASSASLKNQPQHF. The CDR3 DNA follows: TGTGCCAGCAGTGCGTCCCTAAAAAATCAGCCCCAGCATTTT. This chain connects TRBV11-3 to TRBJ1-5, with unresolved D. Germline loops: CDR1 SGHNT, CDR2 YENEEA. Trimming pared 6 bases from V and 4 bases from J, leaving 13 bases between. CDR3 size: 14 residues.

J is TRBJ2-1 and V is TRBV19, with a tentative D call TRBD1 (5 bases). The CDR3 spans 13 residues. CDR1 is LNHDA, CDR2 SQIVND, per germline (reference sequence). V was pared by 3 bases and J by 2 bases, with 5 bases between. The DNA of the CDR3 is TGTGCCAGTAGTATGGGGCCCTACAATGAGCAGTTCTTC. Encoded protein: CASSMGPYNEQFF.

This chain joins TRBV7-9 and TRBJ2-1; 11 nucleotides match TRBD1. Germline V CDR1 and CDR2: SEHNR, FQNEAQ (reference sequence). After removal of 4 bases from V and 6 bases from J, the junction contained 5 bases not matched to a gene. The CDR3 sequence is 15 residues long. CDR3 amino acids: CASSWTGGPGNEQFF. The CDR3 DNA follows: TGTGCCAGCAGCTGGACAGGGGGCCCGGGCAATGAGCAGTTCTTC.

Notes on this clone: The sample carries other DNA sequences with the same CDR3. CDR3 in DNA: TGTGCCAGTAGTATTCGCGGGGTAGCGAGAAACACCGGGGAGCTGTTTTTT. Translation gives CASSIRGVARNTGELFF. V gene TRBV19 combines with J gene TRBJ2-2; D may be TRBD2 (6 bases). V was clipped by 3 bases and J by 2 bases, with 16 bases between them. CDR1 and CDR2 (germline): LNHDA, SQIVND (reference sequence). This CDR3 is built from 17 residues.

The rearrangement links TRBV5-6 to TRBJ1-5, with TRBD1 identical over 9 bases. The length of the CDR3 is 19 residues. The J segment lost 5 bases and the V segment lost 2 bases, leaving 17 bases of the junction unmatched. Germline V lookup: CDR1 SGHDT, CDR2 YYEEEE. Here the CDR3 reads CASSFGTGTGRRRDQPQHF. The CDR3 DNA reads as TGTGCCAGCAGCTTTGGTACCGGGACAGGGAGAAGAAGGGATCAGCCCCAGCATTTT.